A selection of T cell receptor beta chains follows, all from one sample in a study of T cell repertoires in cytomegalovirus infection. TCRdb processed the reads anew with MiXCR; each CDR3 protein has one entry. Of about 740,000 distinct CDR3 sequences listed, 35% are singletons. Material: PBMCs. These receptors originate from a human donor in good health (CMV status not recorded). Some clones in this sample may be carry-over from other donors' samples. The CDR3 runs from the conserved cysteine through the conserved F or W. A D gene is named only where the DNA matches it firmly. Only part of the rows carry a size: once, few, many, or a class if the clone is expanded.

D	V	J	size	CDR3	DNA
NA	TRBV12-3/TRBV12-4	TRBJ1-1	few	CASINSLSTEAFF	TGTGCCAGCATCAATTCCCTGAGCACTGAAGCTTTCTTT
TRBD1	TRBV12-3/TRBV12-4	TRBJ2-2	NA	CATREQGPAGELFF	TGTGCCACCAGGGAACAGGGGCCGGCCGGGGAGCTGTTTTTT
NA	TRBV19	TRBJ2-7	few	CASSIGTEREQYF	TGTGCCAGTAGTATAGGTACAGAAAGGGAGCAGTACTTC
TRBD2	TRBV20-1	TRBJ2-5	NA	CSAGTSGGAWETQYF	TGCAGTGCTGGTACTAGCGGGGGGGCCTGGGAGACCCAGTACTTC
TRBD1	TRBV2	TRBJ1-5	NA	CASSWGQGLNQPQHF	TGTGCCAGCAGTTGGGGACAGGGGTTAAATCAGCCCCAGCATTTT
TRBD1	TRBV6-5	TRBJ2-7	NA	CASSPRGLPYEQYF	TGTGCCAGCAGTCCCAGGGGGCTCCCCTACGAGCAGTACTTC
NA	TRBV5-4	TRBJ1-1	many	CASSYPQGGTEAFF	TGTGCCAGCAGCTACCCACAGGGTGGCACTGAAGCTTTCTTT
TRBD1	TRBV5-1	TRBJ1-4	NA	CASTTGSGNEKLFF	TGCGCCAGCACGACAGGGTCCGGTAATGAAAAACTGTTTTTT
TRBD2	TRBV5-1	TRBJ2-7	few	CASSLALAGGYEQYF	TGCGCCAGCAGCTTGGCGCTAGCGGGGGGATACGAGCAGTACTTC
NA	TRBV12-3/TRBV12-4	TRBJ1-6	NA	CASRMLQGGSPLHF	TGTGCCAGCAGAATGCTGCAGGGAGGGTCACCCCTCCACTTT
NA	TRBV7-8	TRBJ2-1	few	CASSSIHEQFF	TGTGCCAGCAGCTCCATCCATGAGCAGTTCTTC
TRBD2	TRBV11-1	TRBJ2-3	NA	CASSRTSGLEYTQYF	TGTGCCAGCAGTCGAACTAGCGGACTGGAGTATACGCAGTATTTT
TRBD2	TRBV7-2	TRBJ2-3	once	CASSLDRWVLAGDIDTQYF	TGTGCCAGCAGCTTAGATCGATGGGTACTAGCGGGAGACATAGATACGCAGTATTTT
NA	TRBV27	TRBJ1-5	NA	CASSLWGNGNQPQHF	TGTGCCAGCAGTTTATGGGGTAACGGCAATCAGCCCCAGCATTTT
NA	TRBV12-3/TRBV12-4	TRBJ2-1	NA	CATQFVTTNEQFF	TGTGCCACCCAGTTCGTTACAACCAATGAGCAGTTCTTC
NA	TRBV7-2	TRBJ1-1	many	CASSQRGRRNTEAFF	TGTGCCAGCAGCCAAAGGGGGAGGAGAAACACTGAAGCTTTCTTT
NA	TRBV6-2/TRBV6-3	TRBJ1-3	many	CASSYSGADTIYF	TGTGCCAGCAGTTACTCGGGTGCGGACACCATATATTTT
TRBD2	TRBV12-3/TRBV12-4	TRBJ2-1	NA	CASSLREGGPNEQFF	TGTGCCAGCAGTTTAAGAGAGGGAGGGCCGAATGAGCAGTTCTTC
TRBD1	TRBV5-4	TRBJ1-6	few	CASTLQTGDNSPLHF	TGTGCCAGCACCCTCCAGACAGGGGATAATTCACCCCTCCACTTT
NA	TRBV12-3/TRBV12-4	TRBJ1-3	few	CASSSLSRGRSGNTIYF	TGTGCCAGCAGTTCCCTTAGTCGGGGAAGGTCTGGAAACACCATATATTTT
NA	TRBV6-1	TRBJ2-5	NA	CASSERQGGPETQYF	TGTGCCAGCAGTGAACGCCAGGGTGGGCCAGAGACCCAGTACTTC
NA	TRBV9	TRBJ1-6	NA	CASSVGRHNSPLHF	TGTGCCAGCAGCGTGGGCAGGCATAATTCACCCCTCCACTTT
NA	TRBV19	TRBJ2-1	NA	CASSIFFRENNEQFF	TGTGCCAGTAGTATATTTTTCAGGGAGAACAATGAGCAGTTCTTC
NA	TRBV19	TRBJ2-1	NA	CASSINGGNSHEQFF	TGTGCCAGTAGTATAAACGGAGGGAATTCCCATGAGCAGTTCTTC
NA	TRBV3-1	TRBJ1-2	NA	CASSRAELYGYTF	TGTGCCAGCAGCCGGGCAGAACTTTATGGCTACACCTTC
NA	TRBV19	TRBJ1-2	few	CASSIWGASSGYTF	TGTGCCAGTAGTATTTGGGGGGCCTCGAGCGGCTACACCTTC
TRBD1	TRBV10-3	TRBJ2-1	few	CAIRSGTDNEQFF	TGTGCCATCCGTTCAGGGACAGACAATGAGCAGTTCTTC
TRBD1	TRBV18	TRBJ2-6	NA	CASSPPVSGTAASGANVLTF	TGTGCCAGCTCACCACCGGTCTCAGGGACAGCCGCTTCTGGGGCCAACGTCCTGACTTTC
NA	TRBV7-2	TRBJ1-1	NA	CASSPGAGAFF	TGTGCCAGCAGCCCGGGGGCCGGGGCTTTCTTT
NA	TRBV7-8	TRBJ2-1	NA	CASSSPPGGRAQGEQFF	TGTGCCAGCAGCTCGCCGCCGGGCGGGCGGGCTCAGGGTGAGCAGTTCTTC
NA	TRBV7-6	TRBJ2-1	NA	CASSGSQGSSYNEQFF	TGTGCCAGCAGCGGATCTCAGGGGAGCTCCTACAATGAGCAGTTCTTC
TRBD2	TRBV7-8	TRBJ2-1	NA	CASSFSLRSTIRRGLAGDNEQFF	TGTGCCAGCAGCTTTTCACTTCGGTCTACCATTAGGAGGGGACTAGCGGGGGACAATGAGCAGTTCTTC
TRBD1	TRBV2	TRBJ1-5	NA	CASRDRRDQPQHF	TGTGCTTCCCGGGACAGGCGGGATCAGCCCCAGCATTTT
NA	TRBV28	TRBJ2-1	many	CASSQGLSEQFF	TGTGCCAGCAGTCAAGGTCTTTCTGAGCAGTTCTTC
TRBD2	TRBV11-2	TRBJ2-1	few	CASSGSGGPNEQFF	TGTGCCAGCAGCGGTAGCGGGGGGCCCAATGAGCAGTTCTTC
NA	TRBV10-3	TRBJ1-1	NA	CPISHRPGDTAEAFF	TGTCCCATCAGTCACCGCCCGGGGGACACCGCTGAAGCTTTCTTT
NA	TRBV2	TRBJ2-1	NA	CASTNRAGQFF	TGTGCCAGTACGAACAGGGCTGGGCAGTTCTTC
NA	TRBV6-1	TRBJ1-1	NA	CASSATVPTTKAFF	TGTGCCAGCAGTGCTACCGTCCCTACCACTAAAGCTTTCTTT
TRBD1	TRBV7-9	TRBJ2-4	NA	CASSSNPGQGRQNIQYF	TGTGCCAGCAGCTCCAACCCCGGACAGGGAAGGCAAAACATTCAGTACTTC
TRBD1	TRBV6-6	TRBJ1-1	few	CASSSPKGGQGDTEAFF	TGTGCCAGCAGTTCACCTAAGGGGGGACAGGGAGACACTGAAGCTTTCTTT
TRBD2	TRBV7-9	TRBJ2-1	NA	CASSLPGGSGRNNEQFF	TGTGCCAGCAGCCTACCCGGGGGTAGCGGGAGAAACAATGAGCAGTTCTTC